This T cell receptor (beta chain) came from a study of T cells in Graves' hyperthyroidism and ophthalmopathy. RNA transcripts served as the template for amplifying TCR beta CDR3 regions. RT-PCR in the first round (using the HTBI primer set) targeted the TCR CDR3. Using its own MiXCR run on the multiplex PCR reads, TCRdb lists one record per CDR3 protein. The sample includes hundreds of thousands of distinct CDR3 sequences, about 45% of them seen just once. Investigators excluded patients with uncontrolled infection, other autoimmune disease, pregnancy or lactation. Germline values: CDR1 DFQATT, CDR2 SNEGSKA (reference sequence). V lost 5 bases and J lost 2; bases outside the gene matches: 6. The CDR3 consists of 14 residues. This clonotype appeared many times.

V and J are TRBV20-1 and TRBJ1-3; 7 nucleotides agree with TRBD1. This TCR was recovered from an adult man with Graves' disease, either hyperthyroidism or ophthalmopathy (not recorded which). The sequenced material came from peripheral blood or thyroid tissue (not recorded which). This chain's CDR3 is CSAQTGNTGNTIYF. In DNA form, the CDR3 reads TGCAGTGCTCAGACAGGGAACACTGGAAACACCATATATTTT.